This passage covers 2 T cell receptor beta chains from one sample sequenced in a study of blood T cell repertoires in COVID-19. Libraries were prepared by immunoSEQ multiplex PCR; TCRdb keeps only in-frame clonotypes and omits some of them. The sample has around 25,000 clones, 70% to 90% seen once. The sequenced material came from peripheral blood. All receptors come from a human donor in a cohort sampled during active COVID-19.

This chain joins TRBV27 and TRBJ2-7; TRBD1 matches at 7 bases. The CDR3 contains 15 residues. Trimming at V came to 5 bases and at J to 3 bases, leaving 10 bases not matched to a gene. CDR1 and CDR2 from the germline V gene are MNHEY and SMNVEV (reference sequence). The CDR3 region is CASSLRTGWYYEQYF. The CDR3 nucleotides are TGTGCCAGCAGTCTCCGGACAGGATGGTACTACGAGCAGTACTTC.

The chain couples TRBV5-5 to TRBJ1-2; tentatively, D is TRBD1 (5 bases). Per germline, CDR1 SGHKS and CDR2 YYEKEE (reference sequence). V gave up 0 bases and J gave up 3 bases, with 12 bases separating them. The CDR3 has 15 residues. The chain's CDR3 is CASSLVSRGDYGYTF. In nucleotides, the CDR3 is TGTGCCAGCAGCTTGGTTTCCCGGGGGGACTATGGCTACACCTTC.